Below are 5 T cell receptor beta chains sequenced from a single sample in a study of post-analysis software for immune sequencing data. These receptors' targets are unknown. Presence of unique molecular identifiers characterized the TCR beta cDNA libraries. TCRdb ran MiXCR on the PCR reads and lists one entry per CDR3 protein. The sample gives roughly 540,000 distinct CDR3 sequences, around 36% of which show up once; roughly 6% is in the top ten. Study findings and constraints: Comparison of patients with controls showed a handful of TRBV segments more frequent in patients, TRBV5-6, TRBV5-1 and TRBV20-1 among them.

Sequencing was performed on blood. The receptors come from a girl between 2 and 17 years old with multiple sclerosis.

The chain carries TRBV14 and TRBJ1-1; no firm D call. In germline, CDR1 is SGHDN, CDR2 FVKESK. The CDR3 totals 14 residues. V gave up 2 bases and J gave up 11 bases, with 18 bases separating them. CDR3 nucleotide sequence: TGTGCCAGCAGCCAATTATTCCAGGAGATGAGGGCTTTCTTT. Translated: CASSQLFQEMRAFF.

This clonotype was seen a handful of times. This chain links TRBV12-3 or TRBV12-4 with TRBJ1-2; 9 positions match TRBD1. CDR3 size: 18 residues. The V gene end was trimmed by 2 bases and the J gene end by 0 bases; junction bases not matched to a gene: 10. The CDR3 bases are TGTGCCAGCAGTTTAAGGATGGGACAGGGAGTTACTAACTATGGCTACACCTTC. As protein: CASSLRMGQGVTNYGYTF.

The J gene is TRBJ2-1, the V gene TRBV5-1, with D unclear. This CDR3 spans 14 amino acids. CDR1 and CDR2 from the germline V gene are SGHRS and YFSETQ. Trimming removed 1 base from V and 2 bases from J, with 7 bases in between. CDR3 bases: TGCGCCAGCAGCTTGATGGTCACCTACAATGAGCAGTTCTTC. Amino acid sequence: CASSLMVTYNEQFF.

CDR3 nucleotide sequence: TGTGCCAGCAGTCGACAGGCTGATGGCTACACCTTC. Protein sequence: CASSRQADGYTF. The V gene is TRBV12-3 or TRBV12-4, the J gene TRBJ1-2; tentative D call: TRBD1 (6 bases). This CDR3 is built from 12 residues. V lost 5 bases and J 6 bases, leaving 10 bases between the germline ends.

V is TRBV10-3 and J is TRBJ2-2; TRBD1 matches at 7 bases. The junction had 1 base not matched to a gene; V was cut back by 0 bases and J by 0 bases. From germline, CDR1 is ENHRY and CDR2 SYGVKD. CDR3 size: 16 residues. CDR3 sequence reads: CAISESGTANTGELFF. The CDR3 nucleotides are TGTGCCATCAGTGAGTCCGGGACAGCGAACACCGGGGAGCTGTTTTTT.